These 2 T cell receptor beta chains were all obtained from the same sample, sequenced in a study of shared clonotypes between healthy human individuals (dated by TCRdb to the early 2020s). CD8 naive samples consisted of CD45RO-negative cells that were positively selected for CCR7, yielding a CD45RA+CCR7+ population without TemRA cells. Library preparation used the immunoSEQ multiplex PCR assay. The table comes from immuneACCESS by way of TCRdb, which keeps in-frame sequences with V and J called. Part of the clones is missing from these tables; in studies checked, under half for an unresolved V gene and the rest for unknown reasons. In this sample the table shows about 590,000 clones, just under 97% of which occur a single time. Roughly 0.1% of the sample rests with the top ten. The sequenced material came from naive CD8+ T cells sorted from blood. The label giving this sample's cell subset or site can be read as: CD45RA+CCR7+. Receptors were obtained from a woman in her 30s in good health.

This chain uses TRBV11-2 with TRBJ2-3; 10 bases match TRBD2. Trimming at V came to 5 bases and at J to 2 bases, leaving 10 bases not matched to a gene. Per the germline V gene, CDR1 is SGHAT and CDR2 is FQNNGV. The CDR3 totals 17 residues. CDR3 nucleotide sequence: TGTGCCAGCAGCCTCATTACTAGCGGGATATACACAGATACGCAGTATTTT. It specifies CASSLITSGIYTDTQYF.

V gene TRBV7-8 combines with J gene TRBJ1-1; no definite D call. Germline CDR1 reads SGHVS; CDR2 reads FQNEAQ. The CDR3 extends over 13 amino acids. Trimming removed 5 bases from V and 3 bases from J, with 10 bases in between. The CDR3: CASSTEGYTEAFF. The CDR3 DNA follows: TGTGCCAGCAGCACCGAAGGGTACACTGAAGCTTTCTTT.